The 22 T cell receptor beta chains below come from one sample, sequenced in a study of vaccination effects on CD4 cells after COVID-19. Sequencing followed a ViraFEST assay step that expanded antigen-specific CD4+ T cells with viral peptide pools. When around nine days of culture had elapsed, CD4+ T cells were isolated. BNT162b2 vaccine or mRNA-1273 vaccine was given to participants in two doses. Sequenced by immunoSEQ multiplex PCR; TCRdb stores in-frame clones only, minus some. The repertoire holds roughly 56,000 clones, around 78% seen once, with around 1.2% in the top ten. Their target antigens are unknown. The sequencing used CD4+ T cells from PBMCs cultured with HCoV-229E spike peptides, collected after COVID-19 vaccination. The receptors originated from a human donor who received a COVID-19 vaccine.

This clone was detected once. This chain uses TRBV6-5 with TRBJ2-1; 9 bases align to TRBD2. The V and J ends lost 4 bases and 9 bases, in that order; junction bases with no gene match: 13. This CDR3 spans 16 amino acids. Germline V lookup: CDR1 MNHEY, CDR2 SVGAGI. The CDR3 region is CASSSVGRGGLGEQFF. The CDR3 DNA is TGTGCCAGCAGTTCCGTTGGGCGGGGGGGCCTTGGTGAGCAGTTCTTC.

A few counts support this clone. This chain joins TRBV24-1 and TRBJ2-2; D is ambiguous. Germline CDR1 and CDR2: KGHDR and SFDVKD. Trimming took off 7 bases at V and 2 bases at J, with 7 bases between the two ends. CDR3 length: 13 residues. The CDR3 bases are TGTGCCACCAGAGGAGCTAACACCGGGGAGCTGTTTTTT. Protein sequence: CATRGANTGELFF.

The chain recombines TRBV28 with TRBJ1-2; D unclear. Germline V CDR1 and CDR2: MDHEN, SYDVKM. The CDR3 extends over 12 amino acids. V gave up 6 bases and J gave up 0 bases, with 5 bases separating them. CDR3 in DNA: TGTGCCAGCAGGACCTCTAACTATGGCTACACCTTC. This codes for CASRTSNYGYTF.

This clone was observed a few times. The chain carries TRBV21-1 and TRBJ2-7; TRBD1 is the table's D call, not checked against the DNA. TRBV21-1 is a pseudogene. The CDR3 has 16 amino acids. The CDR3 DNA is TGTGCCAGCAGCCGACCGGGACAGACGAGCTCCTACGAGCAGTACGTC. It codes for CASSRPGQTSSYEQYV.

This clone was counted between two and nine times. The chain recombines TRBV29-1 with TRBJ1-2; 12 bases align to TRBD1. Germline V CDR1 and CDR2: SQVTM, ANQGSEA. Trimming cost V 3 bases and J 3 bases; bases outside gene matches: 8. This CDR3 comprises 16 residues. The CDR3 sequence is CSVDRGQGADYYGYTF. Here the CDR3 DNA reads TGCAGCGTTGATCGGGGACAGGGGGCGGACTACTATGGCTACACCTTC.

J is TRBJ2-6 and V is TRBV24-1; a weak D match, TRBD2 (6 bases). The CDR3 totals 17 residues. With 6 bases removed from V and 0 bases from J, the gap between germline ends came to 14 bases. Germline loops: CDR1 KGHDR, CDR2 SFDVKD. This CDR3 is CATSPRGTSSGANVLTF. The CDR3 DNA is TGTGCCACCAGTCCCCGGGGGACGAGCTCTGGGGCCAACGTCCTGACTTTC.

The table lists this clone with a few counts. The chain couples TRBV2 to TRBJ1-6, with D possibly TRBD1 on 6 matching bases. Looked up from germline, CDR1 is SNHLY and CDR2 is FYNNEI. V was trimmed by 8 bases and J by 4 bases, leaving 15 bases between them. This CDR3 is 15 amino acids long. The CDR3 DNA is TGTGCCAGCTCCCCCTGGCAGGGGTATAATTCACCCCTCCACTTT. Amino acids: CASSPWQGYNSPLHF.

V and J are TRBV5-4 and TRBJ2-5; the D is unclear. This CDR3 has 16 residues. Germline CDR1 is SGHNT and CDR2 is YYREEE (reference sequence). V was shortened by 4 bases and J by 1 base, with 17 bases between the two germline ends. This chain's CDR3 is CASSPTFSTSQETQYF. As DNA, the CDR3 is TGTGCCAGCAGCCCTACCTTTTCGACAAGCCAAGAGACCCAGTACTTC.

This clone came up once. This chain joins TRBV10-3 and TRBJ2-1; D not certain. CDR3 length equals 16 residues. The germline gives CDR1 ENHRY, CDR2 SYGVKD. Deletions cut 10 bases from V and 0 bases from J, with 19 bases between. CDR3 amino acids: CATRPDWASSYNEQFF. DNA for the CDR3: TGTGCCACACGACCAGACTGGGCCAGCTCCTACAATGAGCAGTTCTTC.

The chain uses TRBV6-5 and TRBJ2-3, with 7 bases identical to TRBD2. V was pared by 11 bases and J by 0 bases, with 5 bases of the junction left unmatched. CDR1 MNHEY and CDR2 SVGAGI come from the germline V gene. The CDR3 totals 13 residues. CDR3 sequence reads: CAGRGVSTDTQYF. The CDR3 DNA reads TGTGCCGGACGGGGGGTTAGCACAGATACGCAGTATTTT.

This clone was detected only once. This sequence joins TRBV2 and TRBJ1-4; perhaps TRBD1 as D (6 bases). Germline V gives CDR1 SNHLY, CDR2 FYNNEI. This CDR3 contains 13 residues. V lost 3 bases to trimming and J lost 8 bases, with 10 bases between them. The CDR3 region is CASSDLRGEKLFF. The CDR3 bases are TGTGCCAGCAGTGACCTCAGGGGAGAAAAACTGTTTTTT.

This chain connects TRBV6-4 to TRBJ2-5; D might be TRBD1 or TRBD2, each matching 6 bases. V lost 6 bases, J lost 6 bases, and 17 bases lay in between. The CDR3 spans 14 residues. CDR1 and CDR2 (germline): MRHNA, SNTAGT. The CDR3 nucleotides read TGTGCCAGCAGCCGGGGTTTCGGGGGCAAGACCCAGTACTTC. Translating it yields CASSRGFGGKTQYF.

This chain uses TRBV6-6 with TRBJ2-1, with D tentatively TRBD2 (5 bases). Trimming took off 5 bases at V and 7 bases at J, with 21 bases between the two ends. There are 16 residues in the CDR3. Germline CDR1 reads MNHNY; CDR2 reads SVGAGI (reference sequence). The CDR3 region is CASSRTLASVGNEQFF. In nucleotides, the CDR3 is TGTGCCAGCAGTCGAACGCTAGCCTCGGTCGGGAATGAGCAGTTCTTC.

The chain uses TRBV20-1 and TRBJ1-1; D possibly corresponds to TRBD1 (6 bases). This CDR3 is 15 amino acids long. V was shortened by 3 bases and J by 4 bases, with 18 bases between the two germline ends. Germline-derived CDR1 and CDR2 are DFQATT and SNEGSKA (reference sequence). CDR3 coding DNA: TGCAGTGCTAGTTGGTCCCAGGGGCGCGCCACTGAAGCTTTCTTT. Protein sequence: CSASWSQGRATEAFF.

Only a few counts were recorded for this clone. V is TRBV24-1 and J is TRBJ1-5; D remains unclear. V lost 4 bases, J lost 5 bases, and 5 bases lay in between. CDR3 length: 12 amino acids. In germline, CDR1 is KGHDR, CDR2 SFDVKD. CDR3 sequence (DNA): TGTGCCACCAGTGACCCCGATCAGCCCCAGCATTTT. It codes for CATSDPDQPQHF.

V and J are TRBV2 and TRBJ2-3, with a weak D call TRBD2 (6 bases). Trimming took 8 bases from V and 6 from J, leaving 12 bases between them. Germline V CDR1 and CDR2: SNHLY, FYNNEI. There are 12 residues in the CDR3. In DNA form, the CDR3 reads TGTGCCAGCCGACTAGGGTCCGATACGCAGTATTTT. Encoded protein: CASRLGSDTQYF.

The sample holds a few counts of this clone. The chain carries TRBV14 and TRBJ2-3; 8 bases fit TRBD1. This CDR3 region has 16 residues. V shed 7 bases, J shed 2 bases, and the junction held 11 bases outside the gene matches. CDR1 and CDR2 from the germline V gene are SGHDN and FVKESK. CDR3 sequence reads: CASTSTGGSATDTQYF. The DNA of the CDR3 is TGTGCCAGCACCTCAACAGGGGGTTCTGCCACAGATACGCAGTATTTT.

This chain's CDR3 is CASSLLRYEKLFF. DNA for the CDR3: TGTGCCAGCAGCTTACTAAGATATGAAAAACTGTTTTTT. The genes are TRBV7-8 and TRBJ1-4, with no clear D. Germline assignment: CDR1 SGHVS and CDR2 FQNEAQ. The germline V and J ends were trimmed by 2 bases and 6 bases, with 7 bases remaining between them. The CDR3 has 13 amino acids. Based on the CDR3 plus reference TRBV7-8 and TRBJ1-4, the full variable domain is GAGVSQSPRYKVAKRGQDVALRCDPISGHVSLFWYQQALGQGPEFLTYFQNEAQLDKSGLPSDRFFAERPEGSVSTLKIQRTQQEDSAVYLCASSLLRYEKLFFGSGTQLSVL.

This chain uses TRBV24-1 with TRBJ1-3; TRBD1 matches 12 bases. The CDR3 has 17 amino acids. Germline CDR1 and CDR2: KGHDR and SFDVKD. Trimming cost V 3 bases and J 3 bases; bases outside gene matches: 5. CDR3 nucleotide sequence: TGTGCCACCAGTGATATTAGGGACAGGGGGCATGGAAACACCATATATTTT. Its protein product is CATSDIRDRGHGNTIYF.

CDR3 sequence: CASSLGLADLDTQYF. The CDR3 DNA is TGTGCCAGCAGCTTAGGACTAGCGGATCTAGATACGCAGTATTTT. The chain joins TRBV7-7 to TRBJ2-3, with 9 bases lining up with TRBD2. The CDR3 length is 15 residues. V dropped 1 base and J dropped 5; count of bases not matched to a gene: 4. The V gene's germline CDR1 is SSHAT and CDR2 FNYEAQ (reference sequence).

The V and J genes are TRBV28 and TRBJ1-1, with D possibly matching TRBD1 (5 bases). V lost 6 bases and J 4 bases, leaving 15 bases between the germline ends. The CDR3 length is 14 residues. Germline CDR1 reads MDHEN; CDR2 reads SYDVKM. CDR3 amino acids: CASRYNFGATEAFF. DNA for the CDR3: TGTGCCAGCAGATATAACTTCGGGGCCACTGAAGCTTTCTTT.

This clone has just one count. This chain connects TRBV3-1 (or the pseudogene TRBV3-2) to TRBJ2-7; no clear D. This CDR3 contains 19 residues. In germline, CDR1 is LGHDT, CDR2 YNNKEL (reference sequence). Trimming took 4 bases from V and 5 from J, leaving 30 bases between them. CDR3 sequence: CASSPWVELPRRQRDEQYV. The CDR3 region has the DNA TGTGCCAGCAGCCCCTGGGTTGAACTGCCCCGCAGACAAAGGGACGAGCAGTACGTC.